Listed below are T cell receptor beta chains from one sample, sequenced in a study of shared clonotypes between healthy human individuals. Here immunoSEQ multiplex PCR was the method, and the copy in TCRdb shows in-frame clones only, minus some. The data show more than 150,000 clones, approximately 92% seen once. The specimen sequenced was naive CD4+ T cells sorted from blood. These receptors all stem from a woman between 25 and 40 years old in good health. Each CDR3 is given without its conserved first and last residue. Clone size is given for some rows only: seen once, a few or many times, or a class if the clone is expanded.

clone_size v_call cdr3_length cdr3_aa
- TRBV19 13 ASSIGRGRNTEAF
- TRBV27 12 ASSRQGFVYEQY
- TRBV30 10 AWSVLDLAQY
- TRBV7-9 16 ASSLGRYRGTSYNEQF
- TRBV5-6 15 ASSGAGIFGNYNEQF
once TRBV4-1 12 ASSQLIPNTEAF
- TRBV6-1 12 ATTPGRRNTEAF
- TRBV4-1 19 ASSQDLKSLPMTATNEKLF
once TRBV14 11 ASSATVNTEAF
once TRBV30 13 ALTLDSRIHGELF
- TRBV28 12 ASSFGGLAGEQY
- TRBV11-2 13 ASSSRGVLAGEQY
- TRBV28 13 ASSLRGGLLKTQY
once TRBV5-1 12 ASSLGRGVEKLF
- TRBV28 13 ASSLATPGSYEQY
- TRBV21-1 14 ASSKGVQGVYYGYT
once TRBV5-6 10 ASSLGPYGYT
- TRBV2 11 ASSADRVYEQY
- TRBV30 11 AWSPGYEYEQY
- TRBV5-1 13 ASSLVAGSYNEQF
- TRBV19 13 ASSPGTGAYNEQF
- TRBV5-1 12 ASTIQPVGETQY
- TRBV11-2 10 ASSLTSAEQY
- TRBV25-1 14 ASSEHGGANYNEQF
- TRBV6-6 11 ASSPGTTLEQY
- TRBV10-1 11 ASSATRNTEAF
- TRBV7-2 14 ASSEDLAGASYEQY
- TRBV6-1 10 ASGTGVYEQY
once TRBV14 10 ASGHQGTEAF
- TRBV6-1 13 ASTLQGVSNEKLF
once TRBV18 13 ASSPDRVLNTEAF
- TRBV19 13 ASRGPGLGRNEQY
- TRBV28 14 ASSLLQTYSNQPQH
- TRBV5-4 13 ASSPNSGSYNEQF
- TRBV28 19 ASIPRGRQGLAGGHGYEQY
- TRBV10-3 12 AISELTGGETQY
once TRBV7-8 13 ASSGRQGAVDEQY
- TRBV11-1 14 ASSLPTDSSTDTQY
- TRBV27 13 ASSLWQGPPYEQY
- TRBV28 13 ASIPPGTDIYEQY
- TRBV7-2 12 ASSSLSGNTEAF
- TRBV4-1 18 ASSFTSGAPSLSSGNTIY